This entry features one T cell receptor (beta chain) sequence. The antigen it recognizes is unknown. There are no base qualities to consult, and no much larger clone falls within one base. These data originate in a study of graft-versus-host responses after intestinal transplantation (dated by TCRdb to the early 2020s). For context, the study as a whole: Multivisceral, liver-intestinal, or isolated intestinal transplants were received by the recipients. Every recipient was given anti-thymocyte globulin induction, followed by roughly 3 years of maintenance tacrolimus and steroids. Bulk TCR-beta CDR3 sequencing was used to track graft-versus-host and host-versus-graft alloreactive T cell clones in the graft, circulation and bone marrow after intestinal transplantation. Alloreactive clones were identified by sequencing pre-transplant mixed lymphocyte reaction products and comparing these products with unstimulated pre-transplant donor and recipient T cells. A cohort of fewer than 25 intestinal transplant recipients, including one retransplant, was enrolled, and a few patients lacking pretransplant specimens were excluded. Donor T cell macrochimerism was defined as a peak of at least 4% donor T cells among recipient peripheral blood mononuclear cells. Instead of going to the commercial service, samples from a few later patients were sequenced in-house on an Illumina MiSeq and processed with MiXCR. Study-wide findings and limitations: GvH clones were detected in recipient bone marrow, and some appeared earlier in ileal mucosa or blood, consistent with an intestinal mucosal origin. High GvH to HvG T cell clonal ratios were observed in the allografts of patients with donor T cell macrochimerism. Early after transplant, declines in HvG clones were associated with peak levels of circulating GvH clones. Conclusions were limited by the relatively low number and heterogeneity of intestinal transplant patients.

What the time point label conveys for this sample: cells obtained before transplantation from donor or recipient. CD3+CD4+ and CD3+CD8+ populations were FACS-sorted from unstimulated pre-transplant donor and recipient cells taken from spleen or lymph nodes. The library was obtained by the immunoSEQ multiplex PCR assay. For most patients, genomic DNA was isolated using the Qiagen DNeasy Blood and Tissue Kit and was shipped frozen to Adaptive Biotechnologies for TCR sequencing. For most patients, genomic DNA was subjected to high-throughput TCR-beta CDR3 sequencing by Adaptive Biotechnologies. On the authors' methods: TCR sequencing data were retrieved from Adaptive's ImmunoSEQ software for roughly 20 patients, whereas a few other patients were processed with MiXCR and VDJtools. To correct CD4 versus CD8 sorting errors, sequences present in both subsets at a frequency ratio below 5:1 were removed. CDR3 nucleotide sequences shared between donor and recipient were removed because the origin of such sequences could not be assigned. To count as alloreactive, a clone needed at least 2-fold expansion over unstimulated cells and a minimum CFSE-low frequency of 0.002% (template counts) or 0.001% (read counts). A clone was considered mappable if detected in the sequenced pre-transplant spleen, lymph node, or MLR CFSE-low populations of the donor or recipient. Cumulative frequency of alloreactive clones was calculated as a percentage of all sequences weighted by copy number. Drawn from immuneACCESS, this table holds only the in-frame rearrangements with V and J called that TCRdb kept. Clones are partly lost; checked studies trace under half to an unresolved V gene and leave the rest unexplained. V and J calls and clone size are those listed in that table; D and trimming were worked out from the DNA. The sample table lists over 100,000 clones, about 90% of them with a count of one. The biggest ten clones account for approximately 1% of the sample.

The receptor comes from a human donor who received an intestinal transplant. Sequences were derived from unstimulated CD4+ T cells sorted from spleen or lymph node cells, sampled before intestinal transplant.

Read as DNA, the sequence is TGTGCCAGCAGCCCGTACGCTGGGGCCAACGTCCTGACTTTC. It encodes CASSPYAGANVLTF. The chain joins TRBV7-3 to TRBJ2-6; the D gene is unclear. For CDR1 and CDR2, the germline V gene lists SGHTA and FQGTGA. Trimming at the junction amounts to 5 bases on V and 2 bases on J, and the germline ends lie 7 bases apart. From the cysteine up to the phenylalanine, the CDR3 has a length of 14 residues. Of the read, only the CDR3 DNA is kept; its 42 bases are in frame from base 1.